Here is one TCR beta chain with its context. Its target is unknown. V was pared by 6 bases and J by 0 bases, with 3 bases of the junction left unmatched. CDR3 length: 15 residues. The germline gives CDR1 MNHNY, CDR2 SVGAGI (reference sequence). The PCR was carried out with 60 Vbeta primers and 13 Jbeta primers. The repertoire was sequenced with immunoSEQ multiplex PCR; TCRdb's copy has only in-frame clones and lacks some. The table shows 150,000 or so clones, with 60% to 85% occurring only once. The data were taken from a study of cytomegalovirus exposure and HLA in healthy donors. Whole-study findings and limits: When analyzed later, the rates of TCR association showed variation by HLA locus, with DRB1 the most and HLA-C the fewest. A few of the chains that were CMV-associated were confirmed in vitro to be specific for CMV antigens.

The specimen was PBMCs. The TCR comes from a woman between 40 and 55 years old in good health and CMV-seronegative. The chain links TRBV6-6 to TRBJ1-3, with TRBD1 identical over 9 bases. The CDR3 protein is CASRPGQGSGNTIYF. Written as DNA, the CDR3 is TGTGCCAGCAGACCGGGACAGGGCTCTGGAAACACCATATATTTT.